These T cell receptor beta chains were read from a single sample in a study of shared clonotypes between healthy human individuals. TCRdb's table, derived via immunoSEQ multiplex PCR, lists solely in-frame clones and lacks some. The profile covers about 2.2 million clones, with about 93% appearing a single time and 1.5% to 2% taken by the ten largest. Material: naive CD8+ T cells from PBMCs. These receptors originate from a young man in good health. Some clones in this sample may be carry-over from other donors' samples. Each CDR3 is given with its conserved first and last residue. D genes are given only for firm matches. For some rows the clone size is stated as once, few or many, or as a class when expanded; others skip it.

V gene: TRBV7-8; clone size: .; D gene: TRBD2; J gene: TRBJ2-7; CDR3 DNA: TGTGCCAGCAGCTTAGGGGACAGTCCGGCTAGCGGGATCTACGAGCAGTACTTC; CDR3 protein: CASSLGDSPASGIYEQYF
V gene: TRBV29-1; clone size: .; D gene: .; J gene: TRBJ2-5; CDR3 DNA: TGCAGCGTTGATTCAGGGATAGGTCAAGAGACCCAGTACTTC; CDR3 protein: CSVDSGIGQETQYF
V gene: TRBV28; clone size: .; D gene: .; J gene: TRBJ2-1; CDR3 DNA: TGTGCCAGCTCGATACCAGGGGGGCGGGAGCAGTTCTTC; CDR3 protein: CASSIPGGREQFF
V gene: TRBV7-3; clone size: few; D gene: .; J gene: TRBJ2-1; CDR3 DNA: TGTGCCAGCAGCTTAACCTACAATGAGCAGTTCTTC; CDR3 protein: CASSLTYNEQFF
V gene: TRBV18; clone size: .; D gene: .; J gene: TRBJ2-5; CDR3 DNA: TGTGCCAGCTCACCACCGTACCTTCCGGGAGTCGCTCAAGAGACCCAGTACTTC; CDR3 protein: CASSPPYLPGVAQETQYF
V gene: TRBV4-1; clone size: .; D gene: .; J gene: TRBJ2-1; CDR3 DNA: TGCGCCAGCAGTCTCACCCGGGGAACCTACAATGAGCAGTTCTTC; CDR3 protein: CASSLTRGTYNEQFF
V gene: TRBV28; clone size: .; D gene: .; J gene: TRBJ2-7; CDR3 DNA: TGTGCCAGCCGAACCGACAGGAGCACCTACGAGCAGTACTTC; CDR3 protein: CASRTDRSTYEQYF
V gene: TRBV4-2; clone size: .; D gene: .; J gene: TRBJ1-3; CDR3 DNA: TGTGCCAGCAGCCAAGATCCAGGCTCAGGAAACACCATATATTTT; CDR3 protein: CASSQDPGSGNTIYF
V gene: TRBV4-2; clone size: .; D gene: TRBD1; J gene: TRBJ1-4; CDR3 DNA: TGTGCCAGCAGCCAAGAGGGAGCGGGACAGGGCATTAATGAAAAACTGTTTTTT; CDR3 protein: CASSQEGAGQGINEKLFF
V gene: TRBV4-2; clone size: .; D gene: TRBD2; J gene: TRBJ2-1; CDR3 DNA: TGTGCCAGCAGCCCCGGGGGGGTGGCATACAATGAGCAGTTCTTC; CDR3 protein: CASSPGGVAYNEQFF
V gene: TRBV4-1; clone size: .; D gene: .; J gene: TRBJ2-6; CDR3 DNA: TGCGCCAGCAGCCAAGATTGGGCCTCTGGGGCCAACGTCCTGACTTTC; CDR3 protein: CASSQDWASGANVLTF
V gene: TRBV19; clone size: .; D gene: TRBD2; J gene: TRBJ2-7; CDR3 DNA: TGTGCCAGTAATCTGCGACTAGCGGGAAACAACCGATCCCACGAGCAGTACTTC; CDR3 protein: CASNLRLAGNNRSHEQYF
V gene: TRBV9; clone size: .; D gene: TRBD2; J gene: TRBJ2-5; CDR3 DNA: TGTGCCAGCAGCGTAGAAATAGCGGGAGGGGAGACCCAGTACTTC; CDR3 protein: CASSVEIAGGETQYF
V gene: TRBV28; clone size: .; D gene: .; J gene: TRBJ1-1; CDR3 DNA: TGTGCCAGCAGTTCCCGTGCTGAGGGCACTGAAGCTTTCTTT; CDR3 protein: CASSSRAEGTEAFF
V gene: TRBV11-2; clone size: .; D gene: .; J gene: TRBJ2-3; CDR3 DNA: TGTGCCAGCGCCCAGGGAGCGCGCACAGATACGCAGTATTTT; CDR3 protein: CASAQGARTDTQYF
V gene: TRBV4-2; clone size: .; D gene: .; J gene: TRBJ1-1; CDR3 DNA: TGTGCCAGCAGCCAAGGAACTACCACTGAAGCTTTCTTT; CDR3 protein: CASSQGTTTEAFF
V gene: TRBV19; clone size: .; D gene: TRBD1; J gene: TRBJ2-7; CDR3 DNA: TGTGCCAGTAGTATCATGACAGGGGGCTCCTACGAGCAGTACTTC; CDR3 protein: CASSIMTGGSYEQYF
V gene: TRBV6-4; clone size: .; D gene: .; J gene: TRBJ1-5; CDR3 DNA: TGTGCCAGCAGTTTGGACGGGGGGTTAAATCAGCCCCAGCATTTT; CDR3 protein: CASSLDGGLNQPQHF
V gene: TRBV7-9; clone size: .; D gene: TRBD1; J gene: TRBJ1-1; CDR3 DNA: TGTGCCAGCAGCGAAGGGACAGGCGAAGCTTTCTTT; CDR3 protein: CASSEGTGEAFF
V gene: TRBV10-3; clone size: .; D gene: .; J gene: TRBJ1-3; CDR3 DNA: TGTGCCATCAGTGAGGTTGCAGGGTACCCTGGAAACACCATATATTTT; CDR3 protein: CAISEVAGYPGNTIYF
V gene: TRBV1; clone size: once; D gene: .; J gene: TRBJ1-5; CDR3 DNA: TGCACCAGCAGCCAAGATGTTATCGTCGGGGGGCGAGGCAATCAGCCCCAGCATTTT; CDR3 protein: CTSSQDVIVGGRGNQPQHF
V gene: TRBV5-6; clone size: .; D gene: .; J gene: TRBJ2-7; CDR3 DNA: TGTGCCAGCAGCTTGGGAAACTGGGGACGGAACTCCTACGAGCAGTACTTC; CDR3 protein: CASSLGNWGRNSYEQYF
V gene: TRBV6-1; clone size: once; D gene: .; J gene: TRBJ2-7; CDR3 DNA: TGTGCCAGCAGTGCTCTGTCGCCAGGCACCTACGAGCAGTACTTC; CDR3 protein: CASSALSPGTYEQYF
V gene: TRBV6-4; clone size: .; D gene: TRBD2; J gene: TRBJ2-3; CDR3 DNA: TGTGCCAGCAGTGCCCGGGGAGGGGAAGATACGCAGTATTTT; CDR3 protein: CASSARGGEDTQYF
V gene: TRBV19; clone size: .; D gene: .; J gene: TRBJ1-1; CDR3 DNA: TGTGCCAGTAGTTTAGGGGGAGGGGGGAACACTGAAGCTTTCTTT; CDR3 protein: CASSLGGGGNTEAFF
V gene: TRBV5-1; clone size: .; D gene: TRBD2; J gene: TRBJ2-1; CDR3 DNA: TGCGCCAGCAGCCCGGGACTAGCGATTAGCTCCTACAATGAGCAGTTCTTC; CDR3 protein: CASSPGLAISSYNEQFF
V gene: TRBV2; clone size: .; D gene: .; J gene: TRBJ1-3; CDR3 DNA: TGTGCCAGCAGTGAAGGGAGAACTGGAAACACCATATATTTT; CDR3 protein: CASSEGRTGNTIYF
V gene: TRBV6-4; clone size: .; D gene: TRBD1; J gene: TRBJ2-1; CDR3 DNA: TGTGCCAGCAGTCAAGGGGGCCCATTTCAGTTCTTC; CDR3 protein: CASSQGGPFQFF
V gene: TRBV30; clone size: few; D gene: .; J gene: TRBJ2-5; CDR3 DNA: TGTGCCTGGAGTGTACCACTACAAGAGACCCAGTACTTC; CDR3 protein: CAWSVPLQETQYF
V gene: TRBV13; clone size: .; D gene: TRBD1; J gene: TRBJ2-7; CDR3 DNA: TGTGCCAGCAGCCCCCTAGGGGGCTCTAGGCCCTACGAGCAGTACTTC; CDR3 protein: CASSPLGGSRPYEQYF
V gene: TRBV19; clone size: .; D gene: .; J gene: TRBJ2-3; CDR3 DNA: TGTGCCAGTAGTAGCCAGCTGCTGGATACGCAGTATTTT; CDR3 protein: CASSSQLLDTQYF
V gene: TRBV19; clone size: .; D gene: .; J gene: TRBJ1-1; CDR3 DNA: TGTGCCAGTAACCGACTCGACAGGAACACTGAAGCTTTCTTT; CDR3 protein: CASNRLDRNTEAFF
V gene: TRBV7-3; clone size: .; D gene: .; J gene: TRBJ2-5; CDR3 DNA: TGTGCCAGCAGCTTAAACCCCCGGGAGACCCAGTACTTC; CDR3 protein: CASSLNPRETQYF
V gene: TRBV9; clone size: .; D gene: .; J gene: TRBJ1-2; CDR3 DNA: TGTGCCAGCAGCGTAGCTCCGACCCGGGAAGAAGATGGCTACACCTTC; CDR3 protein: CASSVAPTREEDGYTF
V gene: TRBV28; clone size: .; D gene: TRBD1; J gene: TRBJ2-7; CDR3 DNA: TGTGCCAGCAGTCCCAAGACAGGGATCTACGAGCAGTACTTC; CDR3 protein: CASSPKTGIYEQYF
V gene: TRBV4-1; clone size: few; D gene: .; J gene: TRBJ1-1; CDR3 DNA: TGCGCCAGCAGCCAAGGCGTAGGGCGGATGACTGAAGCTTTCTTT; CDR3 protein: CASSQGVGRMTEAFF
V gene: TRBV5-1; clone size: .; D gene: .; J gene: TRBJ2-3; CDR3 DNA: TGCGCCAGCAGCTGGGCGGCGGCTGCTATCACAGATACGCAGTATTTT; CDR3 protein: CASSWAAAAITDTQYF
V gene: TRBV14; clone size: .; D gene: TRBD2; J gene: TRBJ2-7; CDR3 DNA: TGTGCCAGCAGCTTCACTAGCGGGAGTACCGAGCAGTACTTC; CDR3 protein: CASSFTSGSTEQYF
V gene: TRBV10-3; clone size: .; D gene: .; J gene: TRBJ2-7; CDR3 DNA: TGTGCCATCAGCGTAGCTAACCCCCACTCCTACGAGCAGTACTTC; CDR3 protein: CAISVANPHSYEQYF
V gene: TRBV29-1; clone size: .; D gene: TRBD1; J gene: TRBJ1-2; CDR3 DNA: TGCAGCGTTGTAGAGGGGGCGGTCGGCTACACCTTC; CDR3 protein: CSVVEGAVGYTF
V gene: TRBV28; clone size: .; D gene: TRBD1; J gene: TRBJ2-1; CDR3 DNA: TGTGCCAGCAGTCACCGGGACAGGGGTTCCTACAATGAGCAGTTCTTC; CDR3 protein: CASSHRDRGSYNEQFF
V gene: TRBV27; clone size: .; D gene: .; J gene: TRBJ2-7; CDR3 DNA: TGTGCCAGCAGTTTAAGGCCAGTCTACGAGCAGTACTTC; CDR3 protein: CASSLRPVYEQYF
V gene: TRBV29-1; clone size: .; D gene: .; J gene: TRBJ2-1; CDR3 DNA: TGCAGCGTTGAACAGGAAAGAGGACCCTCGACTATCTACAATGAGCAGTTCTTC; CDR3 protein: CSVEQERGPSTIYNEQFF
V gene: TRBV30; clone size: .; D gene: .; J gene: TRBJ1-4; CDR3 DNA: TGTGCCTGGAGTTGGGGGGAAAAACTGTTTTTT; CDR3 protein: CAWSWGEKLFF
V gene: TRBV10-1; clone size: .; D gene: TRBD1; J gene: TRBJ2-1; CDR3 DNA: TGCGCCAGCAGGGGGGACAGGTTTTACAATGAGCAGTTCTTC; CDR3 protein: CASRGDRFYNEQFF